This TCR beta chain was captured in a study of beta chain features in type 1 diabetes. Study conclusions and caveats: Type 1 diabetes patients had TCRB CDR3s that were shorter (moderately but significantly so) in all four CD4+ subsets. Type 1 diabetes patients had VDJ junctions that carried fewer insertions and more deletions. PCR might favor shorter templates, equally in patients and controls.

All of the isolated RNA was reverse transcribed, so expressed TCRB transcripts were sequenced. TCRdb's table, derived via immunoSEQ multiplex PCR, lists solely in-frame clones and lacks some. In the table there are hundreds of thousands of clones, approximately 31% of which are singletons. This CDR3 region has 13 residues. The ends were cut back, 3 bases at V and 10 bases at J, with 18 bases in the middle. Germline CDR1 reads GTSNPN; CDR2 reads SVGIG (reference sequence). This clone was picked up a small number of times. The target antigen is unknown. This clonotype was obtained from a man aged 18 to 29 in good health. Material: naive CD4+ T cells from blood. The chain employs TRBV30 and TRBJ1-2; possibly TRBD1 for D (5 bases). CDR3 DNA: TGTGCCTGGAGCTCGGGGCTTCGGTTAGCCTACACCTTC. Its translation: CAWSSGLRLAYTF. Using reference TRBV30 and TRBJ1-2 for the parts outside the CDR3, the full variable domain is SQTIHQWPATLVQPVGSPLSLECTVEGTSNPNLYWYRQAAGRGLQLLFYSVGIGQISSEVPQNLSASRPQDRQFILSSKKLLLSDSGFYLCAWSSGLRLAYTFGSGTRLTVV.